The 2 T cell receptor beta chains listed next were all sequenced from one sample in a study of blood T cell repertoires in COVID-19. TCRdb's table, derived via immunoSEQ multiplex PCR, lists solely in-frame clones and lacks some. The sample includes roughly 97,000 clones, 84% of them seen just once. Source material: peripheral blood. These receptor sequences come from a man between 60 and 75 years old with acute or convalescent COVID-19.

This clone has only one observation. This rearrangement joins TRBV29-1 to TRBJ1-2, with 8 nucleotides matching TRBD1. CDR3 length equals 12 residues. Germline assignment: CDR1 SQVTM and CDR2 ANQGSEA. Trimming at V came to 7 bases and at J to 6 bases, leaving 7 bases not matched to a gene. The CDR3 loop is CSDRTGRNGYTF. The CDR3 bases are TGCAGCGACCGGACAGGGCGGAATGGCTACACCTTC. Full variable domain (missing parts from reference TRBV29-1 and TRBJ1-2): SAVISQKPSRDICQRGTSLTIQCQVDSQVTMMFWYRQQPGQSLTLIATANQGSEATYESGFVIDKFPISRPNLTFSTLTVSNMSPEDSSIYLCSDRTGRNGYTFGSGTRLTVV.

The chain joins TRBV5-1 to TRBJ2-7; TRBD1 might be the D (6 bases). Trimming pared 4 bases from V and 2 bases from J, leaving 16 bases between. CDR1 is SGHRS, CDR2 YFSETQ, per germline. This CDR3 comprises 15 residues. In nucleotides, the CDR3 is TGCGCCAGCAGCCACGGGACACTACCAACCTACGAGCAGTACTTC. Amino acid sequence: CASSHGTLPTYEQYF.